The 5 T cell receptor beta chains in this list originate from one sample, sequenced in a study of blood T cell repertoires in COVID-19. The table came from immunoSEQ multiplex PCR; TCRdb's copy has only in-frame clones and leaves some out. The sample yields about 150,000 clones, about 90% seen once. The sample comprised peripheral blood. These receptors all come from a woman aged 60-70 years with active or convalescent COVID-19.

This clone was counted once. The chain combines TRBV10-3 with TRBJ1-5, with TRBD1 matching over 7 bases. Germline V lookup: CDR1 ENHRY, CDR2 SYGVKD. The CDR3 totals 14 residues. V was clipped by 3 bases and J by 6 bases; unmatched bases: 5. The CDR3, as DNA: TGTGCCATCAGTGAAACAGGGGAAGGTCAGCCCCAGCATTTT. As protein: CAISETGEGQPQHF.

The V call is TRBV5-8, the J call TRBJ1-6, with TRBD1 as a possible D gene (5 bases). Germline assignment: CDR1 SGHTS and CDR2 YDEGEE. Trimming pared 7 bases from V and 2 bases from J, leaving 10 bases between. The CDR3 length is 14 residues. Here the CDR3 DNA reads TGTGCCAGCCTCCAGGGTACCTATAATTCACCCCTCCACTTT. This translates into CASLQGTYNSPLHF.

The V and J genes are TRBV9 and TRBJ1-2, with D maybe TRBD1 (6 bases). The V gene's germline CDR1 is SGDLS and CDR2 YYNGEE. This CDR3 has 15 residues. Trimming cost V 0 bases and J 8 bases, with 17 bases left between them. CDR3 bases: TGTGCCAGCAGCGTAGCTGGGGACAATCTTCGGGGCTACACCTTC. Translation gives CASSVAGDNLRGYTF.

The V and J genes are TRBV23-1 and TRBJ1-5; D is unresolved. TRBV23-1 is sorted into the ORF group, with uncertain function. Trimming left V 0 bases short and J 1 base short, with 7 bases between. The CDR3 sequence is 15 residues long. In nucleotides, the CDR3 is TGCGCCAGCAGTCAATCGGAGGAGAGCAATCAGCCCCAGCATTTT. This encodes CASSQSEESNQPQHF.

The V and J genes are TRBV14 and TRBJ1-2; D is possibly TRBD1 (5 bases). V gave up 1 base and J gave up 4 bases, with 16 bases separating them. This CDR3 spans 16 amino acids. Germline CDR1 and CDR2: SGHDN and FVKESK. CDR3 sequence (DNA): TGTGCCAGCAGCCAAGGGAAAGGGGCGCTGTCCTATGGCTACACCTTC. Its translation: CASSQGKGALSYGYTF.